What follows are 15 T cell receptor beta chains derived from one specimen sequenced in a study of cytomegalovirus exposure and HLA in healthy donors. In the PCR, 60 Vbeta and 13 Jbeta primers were used. Data came from immunoSEQ multiplex PCR; TCRdb stores just in-frame clones and leaves some out. In all, the sample yields approximately 190,000 clones. Sequencing was carried out using PBMCs. The receptors derive from a young man in good health and CMV-seronegative.

The chain links TRBV6-6 to TRBJ2-1, with 7 nucleotides matching TRBD1. The CDR3 spans 12 residues. The ends lost 7 bases at V and 9 bases at J; junction bases unmatched: 6. Per the germline V gene, CDR1 is MNHNY and CDR2 is SVGAGI (reference sequence). The CDR3: CASKETGSEQFF. CDR3 DNA sequence: TGTGCCAGCAAAGAGACAGGGAGTGAGCAGTTCTTC.

The chain is built from TRBV5-6 and TRBJ1-5, with D maybe TRBD1 (6 bases). Germline CDR1 SGHDT, CDR2 YYEEEE. Trimming took off 4 bases at V and 5 bases at J, with 13 bases between the two ends. The CDR3 is 14 amino acids. The DNA for the CDR3 is TGTGCCAGCAGCCTCGGACAGAACGATCAGCCCCAGCATTTT. Encoded protein: CASSLGQNDQPQHF. Looking up the rest from reference TRBV5-6 and TRBJ1-5 gives the full variable domain: DAGVTQSPTHLIKTRGQQVTLRCSPKSGHDTVSWYQQALGQGPQFIFQYYEEEERQRGNFPDRFSGHQFPNYSSELNVNALLLGDSALYLCASSLGQNDQPQHFGDGTRLSIL.

This chain connects TRBV4-2 to TRBJ2-3, with TRBD2 identical over 12 bases. Germline values: CDR1 LGHNA, CDR2 YNFKEQ. The ends lost 4 bases at V and 0 bases at J; junction bases unmatched: 5. This CDR3 region has 17 residues. This CDR3 reads CASSRTSGALSTDTQYF. CDR3 DNA sequence: TGTGCCAGCAGCCGGACTAGCGGGGCCCTTAGCACAGATACGCAGTATTTT.

The rearrangement uses TRBV27 and TRBJ2-7; TRBD2 matches 15 bases. The CDR3 spans 18 residues. The V gene end was trimmed by 5 bases and the J gene end by 2 bases; junction bases not matched to a gene: 10. Germline V lookup: CDR1 MNHEY, CDR2 SMNVEV (reference sequence). CDR3 bases: TGTGCCAGCAGTGGGACTAGCGGGAGGCACTCCGGAGCCTACGAGCAGTACTTC. This sequence encodes CASSGTSGRHSGAYEQYF.

The CDR3 DNA reads as TGTGCCAGCAGAGGTCTTGGACAGGGGGCTGGCTACACCTTC. It encodes CASRGLGQGAGYTF. This chain links TRBV6-1 with TRBJ1-2; TRBD1 agrees at 11 bases. Per germline, CDR1 MNHNS and CDR2 SASEGT. V shed 6 bases and J 7 bases; nucleotides not matched to a gene: 7. The CDR3 length is 14 residues.

Note on this clone: The sample holds other DNA sequences that translate to the same CDR3. The chain has TRBV30 and TRBJ2-3; D remains unclear. V was trimmed by 0 bases and J by 3 bases, leaving 7 bases between them. CDR1 is GTSNPN, CDR2 SVGIG, per germline (reference sequence). The CDR3 covers 13 residues. The CDR3 DNA is TGTGCCTGGAGTGTACGTAGTACAGATACGCAGTATTTT. The encoded protein is CAWSVRSTDTQYF.

The V gene is TRBV4-3, the J gene TRBJ1-1; D gene unclear. The germline V gene has CDR1 LGHNA and CDR2 YSLEER. The CDR3 runs to 16 residues. The germline V and J ends were trimmed by 0 bases and 0 bases, with 11 bases remaining between them. The CDR3 sequence: CASSQDWSVLNTEAFF. The CDR3 DNA reads as TGCGCCAGCAGCCAAGATTGGTCGGTCCTGAACACTGAAGCTTTCTTT.

V is TRBV11-3 and J is TRBJ2-3, with 7 bases identical to TRBD2. The trim removed 3 bases at V and 5 bases at J, leaving 14 bases unmatched. Per the germline V gene, CDR1 is SGHNT and CDR2 is YENEEA. The CDR3 totals 17 residues. As DNA, the CDR3 is TGTGCCAGCAGCTTTACGGGAGGTCCTGGAGAAAAAGATACGCAGTATTTT. It is translated as CASSFTGGPGEKDTQYF.

The chain has TRBV6-1 and TRBJ2-7; TRBD2 aligns across 8 bases. The CDR3 loop spans 14 amino acids. CDR1 is MNHNS, CDR2 SASEGT, per germline. After removal of 5 bases from V and 1 base from J, the junction contained 4 bases not matched to a gene. Written as DNA, the CDR3 is TGTGCCAGCAGTACGGGGGGGGATTCCTACGAGCAGTACTTC. This translates into CASSTGGDSYEQYF.

DNA of the CDR3: TGTGCCATCAGTGCCGTACAGGAGAACACTGAAGCTTTCTTT. It encodes CAISAVQENTEAFF. The chain combines TRBV10-3 with TRBJ1-1; tentative D call: TRBD1 (5 bases). The CDR3 is made up of 14 amino acids. Trimming took 4 bases from V and 1 from J, leaving 10 bases between them. Germline V gene data show CDR1 as ENHRY and CDR2 as SYGVKD.

The chain joins TRBV6-1 to TRBJ1-2, with D possibly being TRBD1 (5 bases). Trimming removed 4 bases from V and 3 bases from J, with 18 bases in between. Germline loops: CDR1 MNHNS, CDR2 SASEGT. The CDR3 is 16 amino acids. DNA of the CDR3: TGTGCCAGCAGTGTCAAAGGAGGGGCCGGATACTATGGCTACACCTTC. This translates into CASSVKGGAGYYGYTF.

The J gene is TRBJ2-2, the V gene TRBV9; tentative D call: TRBD2 (5 bases). Germline CDR1 and CDR2: SGDLS and YYNGEE. V gave up 1 base and J gave up 14 bases, with 15 bases separating them. The CDR3 is 13 amino acids. CDR3 DNA sequence: TGTGCCAGCAGCGTATCCCCCCCGACTATTCTGTTTTTT. This encodes CASSVSPPTILFF.

The chain combines TRBV9 with TRBJ1-2; tentative D call: TRBD1 (5 bases). Germline-derived CDR1 and CDR2 are SGDLS and YYNGEE. This CDR3 has 13 residues. Trimming left V 4 bases short and J 2 bases short, with 9 bases between. The CDR3 protein is CASSTDRNYGYTF. CDR3 nucleotides: TGTGCCAGCAGCACAGACAGAAACTATGGCTACACCTTC.

The rearrangement links TRBV11-2 to TRBJ1-1; TRBD1 matches 9 bases. The length of the CDR3 is 14 residues. With V trimmed by 1 base and J by 7 bases, 4 bases remained unmatched. Germline V gene data show CDR1 as SGHAT and CDR2 as FQNNGV. The CDR3 sequence: CASSLVQGAHEAFF. CDR3 bases: TGTGCCAGCAGCTTAGTACAGGGGGCTCATGAAGCTTTCTTT.

The chain links TRBV11-3 to TRBJ1-5, with 7 bases lining up with TRBD1. The germline CDR1 and CDR2 sequences are SGHNT and YENEEA. This CDR3 is built from 14 residues. After removal of 3 bases from V and 5 bases from J, the junction contained 4 bases not matched to a gene. The CDR3 DNA sequence: TGTGCCAGCAGCTTTTCTGACAGGGATCAGCCCCAGCATTTT. Translating it yields CASSFSDRDQPQHF.